This T cell receptor beta chain was obtained from a study of blood T cell repertoires in COVID-19. In the study's own analysis: Quantification of nucleated cells was approximated via reference gene primer amplification. Sequencing was performed with immunoSEQ multiplex PCR; in TCRdb, only in-frame clones are kept and a portion is missing. The DNA was the basis for D and trimming; V, J and clone size are from that table. The data hold approximately 400,000 clones, with approximately 87% observed a single time. Cohorts were based on clinical histories the participants reported. The source is a man aged 25-45 years who had recovered from COVID-19. The sample taken for sequencing was PBMCs or T cells enriched from blood (not recorded which).

The DNA of the CDR3 is TGTGCCAACCAGTCGCGGGGGCGCGACGAGCAGTACTTC. Amino acid sequence: CANQSRGRDEQYF. The rearrangement joins TRBV28 to TRBJ2-7, with D perhaps matching TRBD2 (7 bases). The germline CDR1 and CDR2 sequences are MDHEN and SYDVKM. Between the trimmed V and J ends, which lost 10 bases and 5 bases, there was a span of 18 bases. This CDR3 spans 13 amino acids.